Listed below are T cell receptor beta chains from one sample, sequenced in a study of cytomegalovirus exposure and HLA in healthy donors. Data came from immunoSEQ multiplex PCR; TCRdb stores just in-frame clones and leaves some out. Here the sample spans 150,000 to 200,000 clones, about four fifths being singletons. The sample comprised PBMCs. The receptors originated from a woman in her twenties or thirties in good health and CMV-seropositive. CDR3s include the opening cysteine and the closing phenylalanine or tryptophan. Each record gives: J gene, clone size, D gene, V gene, CDR3 DNA, CDR3 protein. The D gene is left open where the match is weak. Some rows have no size entry. The others give once, few or many, or a class for an expanded clone.

j_gene: TRBJ2-3; abundance: NA; d_gene: TRBD2; v_gene: TRBV10-2; CDR3nt: TGCGCCAGCAGTGAGCTACTAGCGGGGGGGCCTGTAGATACGCAGTATTTT; CDR3aa: CASSELLAGGPVDTQYF
j_gene: TRBJ1-1; abundance: NA; d_gene: NA; v_gene: TRBV19; CDR3nt: TGTGCCAGTAGCGGATTAGTAGAGTGGGCCACTGAAGCTTTCTTT; CDR3aa: CASSGLVEWATEAFF
j_gene: TRBJ2-7; abundance: NA; d_gene: NA; v_gene: TRBV6-1; CDR3nt: TGTGCCAGCAGTGAAAGGGGGAATTCCTACGAGCAGTACTTC; CDR3aa: CASSERGNSYEQYF
j_gene: TRBJ2-5; abundance: NA; d_gene: NA; v_gene: TRBV18; CDR3nt: TGTGCCAGCTCACCAGTGGCGGAAGTGGGTTTGGAGACCCAGTACTTC; CDR3aa: CASSPVAEVGLETQYF
j_gene: TRBJ2-3; abundance: NA; d_gene: NA; v_gene: TRBV7-9; CDR3nt: TGTGCCAGCAGCTTAATAGCGAGTAGAACGGATACGCAGTATTTT; CDR3aa: CASSLIASRTDTQYF
j_gene: TRBJ2-4; abundance: NA; d_gene: TRBD2; v_gene: TRBV5-1; CDR3nt: TGCGCCAGCAGCTGGGGACTAGCGGGGGGAAACATTCAGTACTTC; CDR3aa: CASSWGLAGGNIQYF
j_gene: TRBJ2-7; abundance: NA; d_gene: TRBD1; v_gene: TRBV2; CDR3nt: TGTGCCAGCAGTCACACCGGGACAGGGGCTTCCGAGCAGTACTTC; CDR3aa: CASSHTGTGASEQYF
j_gene: TRBJ1-1; abundance: NA; d_gene: NA; v_gene: TRBV7-9; CDR3nt: TGTGCCAGCAGCTTACCGGACAGAGGCACTGAAGCTTTCTTT; CDR3aa: CASSLPDRGTEAFF
j_gene: TRBJ2-5; abundance: NA; d_gene: TRBD1; v_gene: TRBV11-2; CDR3nt: TGTGCCAGCAGCTTAGACTACAGGGGCCGCCAAGAGACCCAGTACTTC; CDR3aa: CASSLDYRGRQETQYF
j_gene: TRBJ2-1; abundance: few; d_gene: TRBD2; v_gene: TRBV5-8; CDR3nt: TGTGCCAGCAGCTTACCCACTAGCGGCTTTTACAATGAGCAGTTCTTC; CDR3aa: CASSLPTSGFYNEQFF
j_gene: TRBJ1-1; abundance: NA; d_gene: NA; v_gene: TRBV7-6; CDR3nt: TGTGCCAGCAGCTTAGTGGCAGGGGCGAACACTGAAGCTTTCTTT; CDR3aa: CASSLVAGANTEAFF
j_gene: TRBJ1-6; abundance: NA; d_gene: NA; v_gene: TRBV2; CDR3nt: TGTGCCAGCGAGGCGACGGGAAATTCACCCCTCCACTTT; CDR3aa: CASEATGNSPLHF
j_gene: TRBJ2-3; abundance: NA; d_gene: NA; v_gene: TRBV11-2; CDR3nt: TGTGCCAGCAGCTTAGGCCTCGACATCACAGATACGCAGTATTTT; CDR3aa: CASSLGLDITDTQYF
j_gene: TRBJ1-2; abundance: NA; d_gene: NA; v_gene: TRBV6-5; CDR3nt: TGTGCCAGCAGTTACTCCGGGGGATCCTATGGCTACACCTTC; CDR3aa: CASSYSGGSYGYTF
j_gene: TRBJ2-7; abundance: NA; d_gene: TRBD1; v_gene: TRBV6-5; CDR3nt: TGTGCCAGCAGGCCCGGGACAGACTACGAGCAGTACTTC; CDR3aa: CASRPGTDYEQYF
j_gene: TRBJ1-5; abundance: NA; d_gene: NA; v_gene: TRBV28; CDR3nt: TGTGCCAGCGATCCTCTCCAGGGTCCCAATCAGCCCCAGCATTTT; CDR3aa: CASDPLQGPNQPQHF
j_gene: TRBJ1-5; abundance: NA; d_gene: TRBD1; v_gene: TRBV7-2; CDR3nt: TGTGCCAGCAGCTTAAGTCTCAGGGGGCTTCAGCCCCAGCATTTT; CDR3aa: CASSLSLRGLQPQHF
j_gene: TRBJ2-7; abundance: NA; d_gene: NA; v_gene: TRBV7-6; CDR3nt: TGTGCCAGCAGCTTTCGGTCAGACACCGAGCAGTACTTC; CDR3aa: CASSFRSDTEQYF
j_gene: TRBJ1-1; abundance: NA; d_gene: NA; v_gene: TRBV19; CDR3nt: TGTGCCAGCAACAGGGTGGACACTGAAGCTTTCTTT; CDR3aa: CASNRVDTEAFF
j_gene: TRBJ2-3; abundance: NA; d_gene: NA; v_gene: TRBV4-3; CDR3nt: TGCGCCAGCAGCCAAGACCTAGGGGTGGTTACGCAGTATTTT; CDR3aa: CASSQDLGVVTQYF
j_gene: TRBJ1-5; abundance: few; d_gene: TRBD1; v_gene: TRBV18; CDR3nt: TGTGCCAGCTCCCGGGACAGCTATCAGCCCCAGCATTTT; CDR3aa: CASSRDSYQPQHF
j_gene: TRBJ1-1; abundance: NA; d_gene: TRBD1; v_gene: TRBV15; CDR3nt: TGTGCCACCAGCAGAGCGGGTCCGGGACAGGGTGAAGCTTTCTTT; CDR3aa: CATSRAGPGQGEAFF
j_gene: TRBJ1-2; abundance: NA; d_gene: NA; v_gene: TRBV27; CDR3nt: TGTGCCAGCAGTTTATATTGGGGAGAGAACTATGGCTACACCTTC; CDR3aa: CASSLYWGENYGYTF
j_gene: TRBJ1-1; abundance: NA; d_gene: NA; v_gene: TRBV6-6; CDR3nt: TGTGCCAGCAGTTACGCTGGACAAATGAACACTGAAGCTTTCTTT; CDR3aa: CASSYAGQMNTEAFF
j_gene: TRBJ2-7; abundance: NA; d_gene: NA; v_gene: TRBV5-1; CDR3nt: TGCGCCAGCAGCTTGGGGGCATCCCTTAGCTCCTACGAGCAGTACTTC; CDR3aa: CASSLGASLSSYEQYF
j_gene: TRBJ2-7; abundance: NA; d_gene: NA; v_gene: TRBV6-6; CDR3nt: TGTGCCAGCTCTACTCGGGGAACAGGGTTGGACGAGCAGTACTTC; CDR3aa: CASSTRGTGLDEQYF
j_gene: TRBJ2-7; abundance: NA; d_gene: NA; v_gene: TRBV12-1; CDR3nt: TGTGCCAGCAGACGGGACAGAACCTACGAGCAGTACTTC; CDR3aa: CASRRDRTYEQYF
j_gene: TRBJ2-5; abundance: NA; d_gene: TRBD1; v_gene: TRBV19; CDR3nt: TGTGCCAGTAGTATGGGACAGGGATTGGGGGAGACCCAGTACTTC; CDR3aa: CASSMGQGLGETQYF
j_gene: TRBJ1-2; abundance: many; d_gene: TRBD1; v_gene: TRBV4-3; CDR3nt: TGCGCCAGCAGCCAAGATCCTCAGGGGGCACGGGGCTACACCTTC; CDR3aa: CASSQDPQGARGYTF
j_gene: TRBJ1-6; abundance: NA; d_gene: TRBD1; v_gene: TRBV2; CDR3nt: TGTGCCAGCAGTATGGACAGGACTGGTTCACCCCTCCACTTT; CDR3aa: CASSMDRTGSPLHF
j_gene: TRBJ2-3; abundance: NA; d_gene: TRBD2; v_gene: TRBV5-4; CDR3nt: TGTGCCTGTAACGGGCGGGAGCGGGATACGCAGTATTTT; CDR3aa: CACNGRERDTQYF
j_gene: TRBJ2-7; abundance: NA; d_gene: TRBD1; v_gene: TRBV27; CDR3nt: TGTGCCAGCAGATGGAAAGCCGGGACAGGGGCCTACGAGCAGTACTTC; CDR3aa: CASRWKAGTGAYEQYF
j_gene: TRBJ2-7; abundance: NA; d_gene: NA; v_gene: TRBV7-9; CDR3nt: TGTTCCAGCAGCTTAGTATCGGACGAGCAGTACTTC; CDR3aa: CSSSLVSDEQYF